This T cell receptor beta chain stems from a study of cytomegalovirus exposure and HLA in healthy donors. About the research overall: There were about 85 million unique TCRs (from HLA-typed donors) in an early data release. For the roughly 400 genotyped donors, 75% to 90% fell within the Caucasian-associated ancestry cluster.

It was with 60 Vbeta and 13 Jbeta primers that the PCR ran. Here immunoSEQ multiplex PCR was the method, and the copy in TCRdb shows in-frame clones only, minus some. The data show about 91,000 clones, less than 70% seen once. With respect to this clone: No antigen is known for it.

General observations from the study: Sequencing depth across donors, presence/absence analyses assumed, was roughly uniform. Later on, an analysis tied 15,000 or so TCR beta sequences to HLA alleles at 0.05 false discovery rate.

From germline, CDR1 is ENHRY and CDR2 SYGVKD. The ends lost 7 bases at V and 6 bases at J; junction bases unmatched: 10. This CDR3 spans 14 amino acids. The TCR originated in a female donor in good health and CMV-seronegative. Specimen: PBMCs. The rearrangement links TRBV10-3 to TRBJ2-7, with TRBD1 identical over 9 bases. CDR3 protein: CAIKEGQGLSEQYF. As DNA, the CDR3 is TGTGCCATCAAGGAGGGACAGGGACTTAGCGAGCAGTACTTC.